This passage covers 5 T cell receptor beta chains from one sample sequenced in a study of shared clonotypes between healthy human individuals. The assay was immunoSEQ multiplex PCR, and TCRdb's table has in-frame clones only and misses some. This table has about 560,000 clones, around three quarters appearing once. The source material was PBMCs. These receptors were collected from a woman in her 40s in good health. Some clones in this sample may be carry-over from other donors' samples.

The rearrangement uses TRBV6-5 and TRBJ2-5; D perhaps matches TRBD2 (6 bases). The J call may be mistaken, given a closer DNA end match to TRBJ2-7. The CDR3 runs 13 residues. Germline V lookup: CDR1 MNHEY, CDR2 SVGAGI. CDR3 bases: TGTGCCAGCAGTCCCGGGACTCCTCCCGAGCAGTACTTC. Protein sequence: CASSPGTPPEQYF.

This clone was counted only a few times. This chain joins TRBV5-1 and TRBJ2-2; 16 bases match TRBD2. J lost 3 bases, V lost 0 bases, and 2 bases had no gene match. The V gene's germline CDR1 is SGHRS and CDR2 YFSETQ. This CDR3 is built from 18 residues. CDR3 sequence reads: CASSLEGTSGRDTGELFF. The CDR3 region has the DNA TGCGCCAGCAGCTTGGAAGGGACTAGCGGGAGGGACACCGGGGAGCTGTTTTTT.

The chain couples TRBV5-8 to TRBJ2-5; TRBD2 agrees at 9 bases. V lost 4 bases, J lost 1 base, and 5 bases stayed unmatched. The germline gives CDR1 SGHTS, CDR2 YDEGEE. This CDR3 has 15 amino acids. The CDR3 sequence is CASSRSGRIQETQYF. The CDR3 region has the DNA TGTGCCAGCAGCCGTAGCGGGAGAATCCAAGAGACCCAGTACTTC.

On this clone: With only one base between it and a far larger clone, this is likely a read error. The rearrangement links TRBV4-1 to TRBJ2-5; unclear D gene. The end of the DNA fits TRBJ2-7 better, so the J call may be wrong. The CDR3 covers 13 residues. Germline V gives CDR1 MGHRA, CDR2 YSYEKL. The CDR3 region is CASSQVGDYEQYF. The CDR3 DNA reads as TGCGCCAGCAGCCAAGTAGGTGACTACGAGCAGTACTTC.

The gene calls are TRBV7-2 and TRBJ2-7; D gene unclear. The CDR3 spans 13 residues. V was clipped by 2 bases and J by 3 bases, with 8 bases between them. Germline CDR1 SGHTA, CDR2 FQGNSA. The CDR3 DNA reads as TGTGCCAGCAGCTTATTGTACTACTACGAGCAGTACTTC. Amino acid sequence: CASSLLYYYEQYF.